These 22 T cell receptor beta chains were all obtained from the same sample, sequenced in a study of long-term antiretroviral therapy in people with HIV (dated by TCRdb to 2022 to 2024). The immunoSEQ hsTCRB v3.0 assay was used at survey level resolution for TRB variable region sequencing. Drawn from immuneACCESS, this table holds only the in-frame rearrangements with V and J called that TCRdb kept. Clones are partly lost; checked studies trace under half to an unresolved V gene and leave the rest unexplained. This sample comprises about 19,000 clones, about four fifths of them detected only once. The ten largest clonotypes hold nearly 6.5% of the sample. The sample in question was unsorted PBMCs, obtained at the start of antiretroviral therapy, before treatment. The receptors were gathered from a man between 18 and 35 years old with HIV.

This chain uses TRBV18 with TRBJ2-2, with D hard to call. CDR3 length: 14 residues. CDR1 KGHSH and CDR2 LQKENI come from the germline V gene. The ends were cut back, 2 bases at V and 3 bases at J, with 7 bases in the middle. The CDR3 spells CASSPERYTGELFF. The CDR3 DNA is TGTGCCAGCTCACCAGAAAGGTACACCGGGGAGCTGTTTTTT.

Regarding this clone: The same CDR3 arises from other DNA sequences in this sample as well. In DNA form, the CDR3 reads TGTGCCAGCAGCTTGGGAGGGTCAGGATACGAGCAGTACTTC. It is translated as CASSLGGSGYEQYF. The chain has TRBV5-4 and TRBJ2-7; D is possibly TRBD2 (5 bases). Looked up from germline, CDR1 is SGHNT and CDR2 is YYREEE (reference sequence). Trimming took 0 bases from V and 4 from J, leaving 11 bases between them. This CDR3 region has 14 residues.

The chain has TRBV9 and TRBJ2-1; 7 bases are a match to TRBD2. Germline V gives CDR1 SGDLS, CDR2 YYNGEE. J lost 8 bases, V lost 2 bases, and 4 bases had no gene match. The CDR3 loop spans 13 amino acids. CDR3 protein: CASSVAGEDEQFF. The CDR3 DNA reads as TGTGCCAGCAGCGTTGCGGGAGAAGATGAGCAGTTCTTC. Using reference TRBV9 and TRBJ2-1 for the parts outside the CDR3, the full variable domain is DSGVTQTPKHLITATGQRVTLRCSPRSGDLSVYWYQQSLDQGLQFLIQYYNGEERAKGNILERFSAQQFPDLHSELNLSSLELGDSALYFCASSVAGEDEQFFGPGTRLTVL.

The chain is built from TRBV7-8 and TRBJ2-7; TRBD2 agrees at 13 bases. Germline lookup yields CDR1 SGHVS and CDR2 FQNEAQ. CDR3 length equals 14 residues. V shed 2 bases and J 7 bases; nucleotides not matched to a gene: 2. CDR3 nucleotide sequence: TGTGCCAGCAGCTTAAGGACTAGCGGGAGAGAGCAGTACTTC. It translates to CASSLRTSGREQYF.

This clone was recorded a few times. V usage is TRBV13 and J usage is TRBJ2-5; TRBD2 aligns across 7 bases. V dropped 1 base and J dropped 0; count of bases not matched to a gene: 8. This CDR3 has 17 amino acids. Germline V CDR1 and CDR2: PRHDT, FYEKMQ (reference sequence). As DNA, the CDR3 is TGTGCCAGCAGCTTAGCCCCTAGCGGAACGTACCAAGAGACCCAGTACTTC. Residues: CASSLAPSGTYQETQYF. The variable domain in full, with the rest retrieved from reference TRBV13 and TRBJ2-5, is AAGVIQSPRHLIKEKRETATLKCYPIPRHDTVYWYQQGPGQDPQFLISFYEKMQSDKGSIPDRFSAQQFSDYHSELNMSSLELGDSALYFCASSLAPSGTYQETQYFGPGTRLLVL.

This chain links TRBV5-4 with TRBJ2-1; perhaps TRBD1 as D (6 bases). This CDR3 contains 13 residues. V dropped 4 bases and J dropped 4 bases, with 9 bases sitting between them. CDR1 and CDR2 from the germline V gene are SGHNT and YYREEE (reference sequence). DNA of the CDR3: TGTGCCAGCAGCCGGGACACATACAATGAGCAGTTCTTC. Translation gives CASSRDTYNEQFF.

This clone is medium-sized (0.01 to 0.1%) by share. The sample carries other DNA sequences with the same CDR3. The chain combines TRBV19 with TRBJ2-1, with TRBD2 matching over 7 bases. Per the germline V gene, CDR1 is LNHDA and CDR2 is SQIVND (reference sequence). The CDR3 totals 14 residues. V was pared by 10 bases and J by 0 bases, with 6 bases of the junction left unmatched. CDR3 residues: CATAPGGSYNEQFF. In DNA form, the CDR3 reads TGTGCCACCGCACCGGGGGGCTCCTACAATGAGCAGTTCTTC.

The CDR3 loop reads CAIRGDRGHLDTQYF. CDR3 in DNA: TGTGCCATCAGGGGGGACAGGGGGCATTTGGATACGCAGTATTTT. The rearrangement uses TRBV10-3 and TRBJ2-3; 12 nucleotides align to TRBD1. Germline V gene lookup returns CDR1 ENHRY and CDR2 SYGVKD. The V gene end was trimmed by 6 bases and the J gene end by 6 bases; junction bases not matched to a gene: 7. CDR3 size: 15 residues.

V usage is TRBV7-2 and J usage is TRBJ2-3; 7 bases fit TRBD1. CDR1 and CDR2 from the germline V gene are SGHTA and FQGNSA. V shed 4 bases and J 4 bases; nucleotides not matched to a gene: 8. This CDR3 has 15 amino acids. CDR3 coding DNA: TGTGCCAGCAGCTCACTAGGGACAGCGTCAGATACGCAGTATTTT. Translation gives CASSSLGTASDTQYF.

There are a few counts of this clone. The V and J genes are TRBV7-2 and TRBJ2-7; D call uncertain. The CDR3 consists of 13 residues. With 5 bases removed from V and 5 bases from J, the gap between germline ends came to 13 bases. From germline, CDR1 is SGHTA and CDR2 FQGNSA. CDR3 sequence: CASSTYSPDEQYF. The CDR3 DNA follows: TGTGCCAGCAGCACATACTCGCCGGACGAGCAGTACTTC.

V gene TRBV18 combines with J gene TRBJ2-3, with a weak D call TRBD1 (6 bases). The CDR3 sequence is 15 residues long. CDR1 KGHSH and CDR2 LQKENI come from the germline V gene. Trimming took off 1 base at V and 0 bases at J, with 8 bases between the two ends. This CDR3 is CASSPRQGSTDTQYF. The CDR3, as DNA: TGTGCCAGCTCACCACGTCAGGGGAGCACAGATACGCAGTATTTT.

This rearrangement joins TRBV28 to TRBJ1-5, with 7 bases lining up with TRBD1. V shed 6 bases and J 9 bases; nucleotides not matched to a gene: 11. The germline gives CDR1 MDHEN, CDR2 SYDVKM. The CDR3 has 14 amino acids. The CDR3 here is CASRPESRGRPQHF. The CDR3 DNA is TGTGCCAGCAGACCGGAGTCCAGGGGGAGGCCCCAGCATTTT.

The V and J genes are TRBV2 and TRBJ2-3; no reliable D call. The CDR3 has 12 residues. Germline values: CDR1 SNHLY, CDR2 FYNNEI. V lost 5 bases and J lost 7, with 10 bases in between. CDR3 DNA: TGTGCCAGCAGTTGGATCTTCTATACGCAGTATTTT. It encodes CASSWIFYTQYF.

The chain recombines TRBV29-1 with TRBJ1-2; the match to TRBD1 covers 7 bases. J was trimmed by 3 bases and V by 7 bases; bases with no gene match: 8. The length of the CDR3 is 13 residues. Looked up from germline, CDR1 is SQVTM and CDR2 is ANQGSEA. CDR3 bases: TGCAGCGGATTGACAGGGACTGACTATGGCTACACCTTC. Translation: CSGLTGTDYGYTF.

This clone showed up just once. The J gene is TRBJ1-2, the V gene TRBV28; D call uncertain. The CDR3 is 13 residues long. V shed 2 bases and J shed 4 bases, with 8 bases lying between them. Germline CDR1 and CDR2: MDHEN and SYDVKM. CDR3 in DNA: TGTGCCAGCAGTTTACAGGAGGTCTATGGCTACACCTTC. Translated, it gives CASSLQEVYGYTF.

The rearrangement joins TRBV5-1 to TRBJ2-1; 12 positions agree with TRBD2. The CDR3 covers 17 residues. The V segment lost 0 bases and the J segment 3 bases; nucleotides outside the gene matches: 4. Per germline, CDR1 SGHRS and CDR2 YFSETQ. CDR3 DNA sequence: TGCGCCAGCAGCTTGGGACTAGCGGGAGTTCTCTACAATGAGCAGTTCTTC. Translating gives CASSLGLAGVLYNEQFF.

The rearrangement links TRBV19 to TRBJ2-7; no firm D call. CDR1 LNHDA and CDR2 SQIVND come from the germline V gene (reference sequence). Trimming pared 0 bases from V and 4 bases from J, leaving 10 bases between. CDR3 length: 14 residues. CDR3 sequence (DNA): TGTGCCAGTAGTATAGAGGTCAGCACATACGAGCAGTACTTC. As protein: CASSIEVSTYEQYF.

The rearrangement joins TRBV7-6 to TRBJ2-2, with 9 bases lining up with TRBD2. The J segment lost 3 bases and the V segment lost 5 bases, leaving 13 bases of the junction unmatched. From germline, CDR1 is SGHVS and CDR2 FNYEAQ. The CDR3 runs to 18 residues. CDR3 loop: CASSPYRGRAVDTGELFF. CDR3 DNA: TGTGCCAGCAGCCCGTATCGCGGGAGGGCGGTGGACACCGGGGAGCTGTTTTTT.

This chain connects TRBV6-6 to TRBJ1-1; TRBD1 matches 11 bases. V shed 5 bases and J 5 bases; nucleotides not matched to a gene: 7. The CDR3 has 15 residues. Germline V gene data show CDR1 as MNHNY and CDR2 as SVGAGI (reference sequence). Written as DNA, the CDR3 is TGTGCCAGCAGTCGGACAGGGGGCTGGGTTACTGAAGCTTTCTTT. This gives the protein CASSRTGGWVTEAFF.

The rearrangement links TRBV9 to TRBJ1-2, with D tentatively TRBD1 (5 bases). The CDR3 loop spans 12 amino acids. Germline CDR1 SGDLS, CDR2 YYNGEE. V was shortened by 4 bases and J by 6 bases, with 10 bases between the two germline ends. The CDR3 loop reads CASSPQGDGYTF. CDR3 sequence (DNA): TGTGCCAGCAGCCCCCAGGGCGATGGCTACACCTTC.

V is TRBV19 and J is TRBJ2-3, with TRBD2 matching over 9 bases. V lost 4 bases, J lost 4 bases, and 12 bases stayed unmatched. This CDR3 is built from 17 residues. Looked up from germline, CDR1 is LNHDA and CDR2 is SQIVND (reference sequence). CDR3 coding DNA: TGTGCCAGTAGTACAATTTGGACTAGCGAGAAGTCAGATACGCAGTATTTT. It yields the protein CASSTIWTSEKSDTQYF.

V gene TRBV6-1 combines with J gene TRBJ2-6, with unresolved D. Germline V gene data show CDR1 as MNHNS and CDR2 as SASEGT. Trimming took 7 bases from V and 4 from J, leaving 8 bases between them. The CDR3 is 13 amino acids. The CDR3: CASTLLGANVLTF. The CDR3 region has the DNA TGTGCCAGCACGCTCCTCGGGGCCAACGTCCTGACTTTC.